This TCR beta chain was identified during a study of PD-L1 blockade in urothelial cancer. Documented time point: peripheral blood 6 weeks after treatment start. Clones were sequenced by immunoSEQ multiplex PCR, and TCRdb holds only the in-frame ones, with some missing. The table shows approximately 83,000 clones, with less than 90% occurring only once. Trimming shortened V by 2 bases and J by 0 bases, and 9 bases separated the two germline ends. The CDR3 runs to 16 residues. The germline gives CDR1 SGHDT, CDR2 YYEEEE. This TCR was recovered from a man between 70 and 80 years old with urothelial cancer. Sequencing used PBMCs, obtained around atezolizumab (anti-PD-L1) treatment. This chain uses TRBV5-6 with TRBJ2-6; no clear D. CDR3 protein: CASSFRYGSGANVLTF. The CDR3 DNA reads TGTGCCAGCAGCTTCCGGTACGGCTCTGGGGCCAACGTCCTGACTTTC.